This TCR beta chain was sequenced for a study of identical twins. TCRdb processed the 5' RACE reads anew with MiXCR; each CDR3 protein has one entry. The sample lists around 480,000 distinct CDR3 sequences, roughly 13% occurring once. V shed 9 bases and J shed 3 bases, with 13 bases lying between them. The CDR3 covers 14 residues. The germline V gene has CDR1 KGHDR and CDR2 SFDVKD. These data also featured in a second study, about yellow fever vaccine responses in identical twins.

Specimen: CD4+ T cells sorted from blood. The receptor comes from a woman aged 18-30 years in good health. The chain combines TRBV24-1 with TRBJ1-4, with D uncertain. CDR3 in amino acids: CATLQDGPNEKLFF. CDR3 coding DNA: TGTGCCACCTTGCAGGACGGCCCTAATGAAAAACTGTTTTTT.